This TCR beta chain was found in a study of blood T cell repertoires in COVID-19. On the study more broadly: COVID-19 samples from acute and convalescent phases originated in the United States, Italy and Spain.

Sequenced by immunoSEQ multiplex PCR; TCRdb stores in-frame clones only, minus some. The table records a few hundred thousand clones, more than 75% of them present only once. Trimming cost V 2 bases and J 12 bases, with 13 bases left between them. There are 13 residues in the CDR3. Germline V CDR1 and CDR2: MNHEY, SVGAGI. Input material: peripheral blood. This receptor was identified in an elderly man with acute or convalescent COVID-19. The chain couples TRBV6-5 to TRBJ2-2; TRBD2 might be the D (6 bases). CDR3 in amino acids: CASSYPTAGKLFF. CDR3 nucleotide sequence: TGTGCCAGCAGTTACCCCACGGCGGGGAAGCTGTTTTTT.